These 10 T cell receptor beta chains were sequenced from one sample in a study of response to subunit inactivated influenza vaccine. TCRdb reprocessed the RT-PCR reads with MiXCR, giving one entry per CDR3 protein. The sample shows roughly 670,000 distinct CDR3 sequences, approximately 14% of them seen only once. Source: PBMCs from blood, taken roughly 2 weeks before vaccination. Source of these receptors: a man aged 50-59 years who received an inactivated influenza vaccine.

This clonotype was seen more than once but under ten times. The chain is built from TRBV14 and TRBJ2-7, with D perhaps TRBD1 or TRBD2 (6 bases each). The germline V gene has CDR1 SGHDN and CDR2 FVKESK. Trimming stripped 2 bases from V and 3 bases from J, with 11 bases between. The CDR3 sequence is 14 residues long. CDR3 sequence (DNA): TGTGCCAGCAGCCAAAGGGGGAGGTACTACGAGCAGTACTTC. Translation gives CASSQRGRYYEQYF.

CDR3: CSARAGTSGSKSDTQYF. The DNA of the CDR3 is TGCAGTGCTAGAGCTGGGACTAGCGGGAGTAAATCAGATACGCAGTATTTT. The V gene is TRBV20-1, the J gene TRBJ2-3; TRBD2 matches at 14 bases. CDR3 length: 17 residues. Per the germline V gene, CDR1 is DFQATT and CDR2 is SNEGSKA (reference sequence). The V gene end was trimmed by 1 base and the J gene end by 4 bases; junction bases not matched to a gene: 7.

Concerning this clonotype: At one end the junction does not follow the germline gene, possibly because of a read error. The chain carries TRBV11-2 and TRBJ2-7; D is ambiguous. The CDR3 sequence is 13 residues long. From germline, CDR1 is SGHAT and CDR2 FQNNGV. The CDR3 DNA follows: TGTGCCAGCAGCTTAGATCTCGCCGGCAGGATGGTCTTC. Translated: CASSLDLAGRMVF. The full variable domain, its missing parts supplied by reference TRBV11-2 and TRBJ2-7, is EAGVAQSPRYKIIEKRQSVAFWCNPISGHATLYWYQQILGQGPKLLIQFQNNGVVDDSQLPKDRFSAERLKGVDSTLKIQPAKLEDSAVYLCASSLDLAGRMVFGPGTRLTVT.

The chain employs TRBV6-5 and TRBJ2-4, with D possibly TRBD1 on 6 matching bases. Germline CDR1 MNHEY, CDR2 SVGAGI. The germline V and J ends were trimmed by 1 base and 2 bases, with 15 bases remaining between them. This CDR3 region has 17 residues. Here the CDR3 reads CASSYLGQHLTKNIQYF. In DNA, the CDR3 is TGTGCCAGCAGTTACTTAGGACAGCATCTAACCAAAAACATTCAGTACTTC.

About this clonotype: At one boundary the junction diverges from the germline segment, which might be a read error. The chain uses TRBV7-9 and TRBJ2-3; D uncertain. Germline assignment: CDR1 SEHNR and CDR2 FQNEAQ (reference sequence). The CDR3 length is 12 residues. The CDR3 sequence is CASSLVTDTQCF. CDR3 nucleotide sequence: TGTGCCAGCAGCTTAGTCACAGATACGCAGTGTTTT.

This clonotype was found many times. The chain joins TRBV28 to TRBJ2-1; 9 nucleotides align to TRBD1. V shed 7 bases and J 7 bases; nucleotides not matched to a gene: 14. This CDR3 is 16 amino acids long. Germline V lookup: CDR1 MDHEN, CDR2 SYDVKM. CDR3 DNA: TGTGCCAGCACGAGCTCCGGGACAGGGCTGATTAATGAGCAGTTCTTC. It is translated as CASTSSGTGLINEQFF.

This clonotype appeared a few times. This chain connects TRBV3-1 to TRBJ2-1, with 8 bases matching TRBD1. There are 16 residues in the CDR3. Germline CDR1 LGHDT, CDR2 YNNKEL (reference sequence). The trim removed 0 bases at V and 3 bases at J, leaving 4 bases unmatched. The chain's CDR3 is CASSQDGRGLYNEQFF. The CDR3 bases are TGTGCCAGCAGCCAAGATGGCAGGGGGCTCTACAATGAGCAGTTCTTC.

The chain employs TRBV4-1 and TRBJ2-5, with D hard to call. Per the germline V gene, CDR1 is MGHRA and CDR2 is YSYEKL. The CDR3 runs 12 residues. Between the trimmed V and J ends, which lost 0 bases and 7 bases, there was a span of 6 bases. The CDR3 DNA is TGCGCCAGCAGCCAAGATAGTGGGACCCAGTACTTC. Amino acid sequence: CASSQDSGTQYF.

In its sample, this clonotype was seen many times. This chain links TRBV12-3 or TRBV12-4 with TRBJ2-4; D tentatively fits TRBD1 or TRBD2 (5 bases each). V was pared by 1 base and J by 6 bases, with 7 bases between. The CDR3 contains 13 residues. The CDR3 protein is CASSLGGTNIQYF. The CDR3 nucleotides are TGTGCCAGCAGTTTAGGAGGGACAAACATTCAGTACTTC.

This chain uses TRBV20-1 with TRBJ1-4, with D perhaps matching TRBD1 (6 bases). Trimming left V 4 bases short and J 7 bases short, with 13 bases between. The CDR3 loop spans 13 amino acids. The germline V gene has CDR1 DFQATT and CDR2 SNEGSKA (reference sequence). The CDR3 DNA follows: TGCAGTGCTATGGCAGGGGAGGTTGAAAAACTGTTTTTT. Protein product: CSAMAGEVEKLFF.